This T cell receptor (beta chain) originates from a study of sequential checkpoint blockade in melanoma. The sample's treatment: randomized to nivolumab then ipilimumab (arm A) or the reverse (arm B). From germline, CDR1 is SGHNT and CDR2 YENEEA. With 0 bases removed from V and 2 bases from J, the gap between germline ends came to 6 bases. This CDR3 contains 14 residues. Here immunoSEQ multiplex PCR was the method, and the copy in TCRdb shows in-frame clones only, minus some. The sample yields 7,000 to 9,000 clones, approximately 20% seen once. This clone has only a few counts. Its antigen is not identified. Overall study findings and caveats: About 30 times likelier clinical benefit followed increased tumor T-cell fraction and clonality.

Material: tumor tissue (inferred from file names), obtained from a patient given nivolumab and ipilimumab in sequence. The TCR sequence derives from a human donor with melanoma. This chain links TRBV11-3 with TRBJ2-3; D gene ambiguous. CDR3 residues: CASSLDRFTDTQYF. In nucleotides, the CDR3 is TGTGCCAGCAGCTTAGATCGCTTCACAGATACGCAGTATTTT.